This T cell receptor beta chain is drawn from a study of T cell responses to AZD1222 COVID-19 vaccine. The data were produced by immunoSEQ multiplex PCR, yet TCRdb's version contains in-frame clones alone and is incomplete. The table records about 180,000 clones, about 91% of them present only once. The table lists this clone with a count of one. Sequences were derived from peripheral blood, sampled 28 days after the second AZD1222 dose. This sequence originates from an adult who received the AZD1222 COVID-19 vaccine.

This CDR3 is CASSMSLGGVGNIQYF. CDR3 nucleotides: TGTGCCAGTAGTATGTCTCTGGGGGGAGTCGGCAACATTCAGTACTTC. The gene calls are TRBV19 and TRBJ2-4; the D gene is possibly TRBD2 (6 bases). The germline CDR1 and CDR2 sequences are LNHDA and SQIVND (reference sequence). The CDR3 has 16 amino acids. The V gene lost 3 bases and the J gene lost 7 bases, with 19 bases spanning the gap.